This T cell receptor beta chain was obtained from a study of control samples from healthy donors and cancer patients. The length of the CDR3 is 15 residues. The trim removed 4 bases at V and 3 bases at J, leaving 7 bases unmatched. CDR1 is ENHRY and CDR2 is SYGVKD in the germline V gene. The protocol was immunoSEQ multiplex PCR, while the TCRdb copy is restricted to in-frame clones and leaves out a portion. The sample contains roughly 170,000 clones, about 91% of which appear only once. Sequences were obtained from blood. This rearrangement joins TRBV10-3 to TRBJ2-5; 8 positions agree with TRBD2. The sequence was collected from a woman between 40 and 55 years old in good health. The DNA for the CDR3 is TGTGCCATCAGTGGTTCGGGGGGGATCAAAGAGACCCAGTACTTC. It encodes CAISGSGGIKETQYF.